This TCR beta chain was captured in a study of blood T cell repertoires in COVID-19 (dated by TCRdb to about 2020). With regard to the full study: Samples covering the acute and convalescent phases of COVID-19 were provided by collaborators in the United States, Italy and Spain. The material from the prospective study consisted of cDNA or gDNA derived from T cells, B-cell-depleted T cells, or PBMCs. The dataset comprised deeply sampled blood TCRbeta repertoires from subjects exposed to, actively infected with, or recovered from COVID-19. The repertoires were released in a freely available public database meant as a resource for research on the immune response to SARS-CoV-2. The samples were drawn from the first 160 participants of the ongoing ImmuneRACE study and from 950 to 1,500 subjects provided by 6 global collaborators. Nearly every sample came with metadata listing a de-identified subject ID, COVID-19 status, age in years and sex. Where available, HLA class I and class II types were taken from metadata supplied by the sample provider and were not determined by assay-based typing. Beyond this particular receptor, the publication reports: How much clinical and demographic metadata was included differed by source and by participant, and the metadata was provided uncurated.

TCRbeta CDR3 regions were amplified from genomic DNA by means of the immunoSEQ Assay, a bias-controlled multiplex PCR. Regarding the original processing steps: Nucleated cell counts per sample were estimated from amplification of reference gene primers within the assay. Sequence reads were collapsed and filtered to measure the absolute abundance of every unique TCRbeta CDR3 rearrangement. For each sample, productive Simpson clonality was calculated as the square root of Simpson's diversity index across productive rearrangements. The table was pulled from immuneACCESS by TCRdb, which kept in-frame rearrangements only. Such tables lose some clones; where checked, under half of the loss comes from unresolved V genes, and the rest has no known cause. V and J calls and clone size follow that table, whereas D and trimming were derived from the DNA. The sample table contains a few hundred thousand clones; only one count was recorded for about 86% of them. The ten largest clones add up to 3.5% to 4% of the sample.

Concerning this clone itself: Its antigen is not yet known. No much larger clone is present one base from it, and per-base qualities are unavailable.

In the prospective study, participants were about 18 to 95 years old, resided in about two dozen geographic areas of the United States, and were enrolled through a virtual design. In the prospective study, participants were assigned to cohorts based on the clinical history participants reported in a screening survey and a study questionnaire. Each participant in the prospective study had whole blood, serum and a nasopharyngeal or oropharyngeal swab collected by mobile phlebotomists. Over an approximately 2-month period, participants in the prospective study had the option of providing additional blood draws and questionnaires. Before DNA extraction, blood samples from the prospective study were shipped at room temperature or frozen. Including cysteine and phenylalanine, the CDR3 has 15 amino acids. Only the CDR3 DNA stays, 45 bases, in frame from base 1. The germline V gene (reference sequence) sets CDR1 to MNHEY and CDR2 to SMNVEV. V is cut back by 5 bases and J by 1 base, with 7 bases in the junction unmatched.

The rearranged segments are TRBV27 and TRBJ1-1; TRBD1 matches 7 bases in the middle. Sequencing was done on a sample of PBMCs or T cells enriched from blood (not recorded which). The receptor's source is a woman aged 40 to 50 with acute COVID-19. In nucleotide form, the sequence is TGTGCCAGCAGTGGGCCCCGGGACAGGAACACTGAAGCTTTCTTT. The encoded protein is CASSGPRDRNTEAFF.